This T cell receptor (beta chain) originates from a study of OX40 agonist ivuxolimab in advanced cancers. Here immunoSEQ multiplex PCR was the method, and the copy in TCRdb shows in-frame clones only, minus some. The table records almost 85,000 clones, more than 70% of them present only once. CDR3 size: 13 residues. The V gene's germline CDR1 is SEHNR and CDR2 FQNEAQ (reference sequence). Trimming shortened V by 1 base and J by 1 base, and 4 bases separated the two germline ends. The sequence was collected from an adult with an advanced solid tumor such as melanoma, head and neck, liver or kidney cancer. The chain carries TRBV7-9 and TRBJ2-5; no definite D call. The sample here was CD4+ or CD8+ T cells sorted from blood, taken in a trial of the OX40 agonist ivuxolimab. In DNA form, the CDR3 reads TGTGCCAGCAGCTTAGTAGTCCAAGAGACCCAGTACTTC. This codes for CASSLVVQETQYF.